This is a list of T cell receptor beta chains from one sample in a study of cytomegalovirus exposure and HLA in healthy donors. TCRdb's table, derived via immunoSEQ multiplex PCR, lists solely in-frame clones and lacks some. The table lists 60,000 to 90,000 clones, approximately 70% of them singletons. The material sequenced was PBMCs. The receptor source for this set is a woman between 50 and 59 years old in good health and CMV-seropositive. CDR3s include the opening cysteine and the closing phenylalanine or tryptophan.

V	J	CDR3
TRBV19	TRBJ1-1	CASSPLGHNTEAFF
TRBV28	TRBJ2-2	CASSLATGGTGELFF
TRBV7-2	TRBJ2-3	CASSPLAEATDTQYF
TRBV15	TRBJ1-1	CATSRRTGDTEAFF
TRBV7-3	TRBJ2-7	CASSPSGTYEQYF
TRBV9	TRBJ2-1	CASSAQEDRPYNEQFF
TRBV13	TRBJ2-1	CASSLRLAGTLMDEQFF
TRBV5-1	TRBJ2-7	CASSLSGGAYEQYF
TRBV7-2	TRBJ1-5	CASSLGTGVGDNQPQHF
TRBV5-5	TRBJ2-7	CASSFVGQGYNEQYF
TRBV2	TRBJ2-1	CASSEGGGLAYNEQFF
TRBV5-1	TRBJ2-5	CASSSSGGAETQYF
TRBV11-1	TRBJ2-7	CASSLNQGGSETYEQYF
TRBV6-7	TRBJ1-5	CASSYEPPTSNQPQHF
TRBV7-8	TRBJ2-7	CASSLVPQGGNYEQYF
TRBV19	TRBJ2-7	CASSATGGGYEQYF
TRBV6-5	TRBJ1-3	CASSRQSGNTIYF
TRBV10-3	TRBJ1-2	CAISESTRGRMDYGYTF
TRBV5-6	TRBJ1-6	CASRRQGRNSPLHF
TRBV10-3	TRBJ2-5	CAIKESGSQETQYF
TRBV28	TRBJ2-7	CASFDVRGTVYEQYF
TRBV7-8	TRBJ2-3	CASSPASGGSTDTQYF
TRBV7-9	TRBJ2-1	CASSQGGYYNEQFF
TRBV13	TRBJ2-3	CASSVGGGRTDTQYF
TRBV7-2	TRBJ2-7	CASSFKRTSGGLYYEQYF
TRBV7-6	TRBJ2-7	CASSRDRAYEQYF
TRBV6-1	TRBJ1-2	CASSDGRGPGDGYTF
TRBV11-2	TRBJ1-5	CASSPGTGENQPQHF
TRBV2	TRBJ1-3	CASSDGLSGNTIYF
TRBV7-9	TRBJ2-7	CASSSAGGAVYEQYF
TRBV6-5	TRBJ2-3	CTSSYGGGRAVDTQYF
TRBV5-1	TRBJ2-5	CASSLGASGAQETQYF
TRBV7-9	TRBJ2-1	CASSPIAGDVEQFF
TRBV9	TRBJ2-2	CASSVDVGGWTGELFF
TRBV7-9	TRBJ1-2	CASSLEPETYGYTF
TRBV5-6	TRBJ1-1	CASSLKGQGNTEAFF
TRBV6-6	NA	CASRPGLARYSYEQYF
TRBV28	TRBJ1-5	CASSLPTGNQPQHF
TRBV5-6	TRBJ2-7	CASRTGTSGFYEQYF
TRBV27	TRBJ2-5	CASSFASEETQYF
TRBV9	TRBJ2-1	CASSVGLAGGEQFF
TRBV7-9	TRBJ2-3	CASHGGATDTQYF
TRBV28	TRBJ1-5	CASSLLGRGQGNQPQHF
TRBV10-2	TRBJ2-5	CASRLAALQETQYF
TRBV19	TRBJ1-5	CASSFPGQSYRNQPQHF
TRBV18	TRBJ1-1	CASSSQGVEAFF
TRBV11-2	TRBJ1-2	CASSLSPTGFYGYTF
TRBV11-2	TRBJ2-3	CASSLWPGGDIDTQYF
TRBV28	TRBJ1-3	CASSFQALSGNTIYF
TRBV25-1	TRBJ1-1	CASSDQGTVEAFF
TRBV29-1	TRBJ1-1	CSVGRGTGGMNTEAFF
TRBV7-9	TRBJ2-7	CASTGSDYEQYF
TRBV11-2	TRBJ2-2	CASSYRTGNTGELFF
TRBV6-5	TRBJ2-5	CASRPRRGPQETQYF